Listed here are 10 T cell receptor beta chains from one sample, sequenced in a study of identical twins. TCRdb recomputed calls from the 5' RACE reads with MiXCR, one row per CDR3 protein. The sample lists 1.5 million to 2 million distinct CDR3 sequences; around 33% were seen once. Sequencing used cord blood. Receptors originate from a newborn girl in good health.

Only one count was recorded for this clonotype. One end of the junction fails to match germline, which may point to a read error. The V call is TRBV4-2, the J call TRBJ2-1, with D hard to call. The CDR3 covers 10 residues. Germline V gene data show CDR1 as LGHNA and CDR2 as YNFKEQ. The CDR3 DNA follows: TGTGCCAGCGGAGCAAATGAGCGGTTCTTC. Encoded protein: CASGANERFF.

The V gene is TRBV7-2, the J gene TRBJ1-6, with D possibly being TRBD1 (5 bases). This CDR3 region has 16 residues. Per the germline V gene, CDR1 is SGHTA and CDR2 is FQGNSA. Trimming left V 1 base short and J 9 bases short, with 16 bases between. CDR3 amino acids: CASSLGDPYRSSPLHF. CDR3 in DNA: TGTGCCAGCAGCTTAGGGGACCCCTATCGAAGTTCACCCCTCCACTTT.

This clonotype was detected ten times or more. This chain links TRBV3-1 with TRBJ2-7; D is possibly TRBD2 (5 bases). Germline V gene lookup returns CDR1 LGHDT and CDR2 YNNKEL (reference sequence). V was clipped by 0 bases and J by 7 bases, with 13 bases between them. This CDR3 has 14 amino acids. CDR3 coding DNA: TGTGCCAGCAGCCAAGAGGCAGTCCGGGAAGAGCAGTACTTC. Translation: CASSQEAVREEQYF.

The chain has TRBV9 and TRBJ1-2; D ambiguous. Trimming pared 1 base from V and 9 bases from J, leaving 7 bases between. Looked up from germline, CDR1 is SGDLS and CDR2 is YYNGEE. The CDR3 runs 11 residues. Written as DNA, the CDR3 is TGTGCCAGCAGCGTATCAGGAAGCTACACCTTC. Its translation is CASSVSGSYTF.

V usage is TRBV15 and J usage is TRBJ1-1; tentatively, D is TRBD1 (5 bases). V lost 4 bases to trimming and J lost 5 bases, with 11 bases between them. CDR3 length: 13 amino acids. Germline CDR1 is LNHNV and CDR2 is YYDKDF (reference sequence). DNA of the CDR3: TGTGCCACCAGCATCCGGGGGTCGACTGAAGCTTTCTTT. This encodes CATSIRGSTEAFF. The full variable domain, rest sourced from reference TRBV15 and TRBJ1-1, is DAMVIQNPRYQVTQFGKPVTLSCSQTLNHNVMYWYQQKSSQAPKLLFHYYDKDFNNEADTPDNFQSRRPNTSFCFLDIRSPGLGDTAMYLCATSIRGSTEAFFGQGTRLTVV.

The chain uses TRBV4-1 and TRBJ2-3; 11 bases map to TRBD2. The junction had 1 base not matched to a gene; V was cut back by 1 base and J by 7 bases. Germline CDR1 and CDR2: MGHRA and YSYEKL. This CDR3 has 14 amino acids. CDR3 region: CASSQVAGGHTQYF. The DNA for the CDR3 is TGCGCCAGCAGCCAAGTAGCGGGGGGGCATACGCAGTATTTT.

V is TRBV3-1 and J is TRBJ2-1, with D maybe TRBD1 (5 bases). The ends were cut back, 1 base at V and 5 bases at J, with 6 bases in the middle. Germline V gives CDR1 LGHDT, CDR2 YNNKEL (reference sequence). CDR3 size: 13 residues. The CDR3 is CASSQGGHNEQFF. For the CDR3, the DNA is TGTGCCAGCAGCCAAGGGGGCCACAATGAGCAGTTCTTC.

In this sample, this clonotype turned up a few times. This rearrangement joins TRBV5-1 to TRBJ2-3; D tentatively fits TRBD1 or TRBD2 (5 bases each). This CDR3 is built from 15 residues. The germline V gene encodes CDR1 SGHRS and CDR2 YFSETQ. Trimming removed 3 bases from V and 4 bases from J, with 15 bases in between. The CDR3 bases are TGCGCCAGCAGCTCCTATAGTAGAGGGGCAGATACGCAGTATTTT. This sequence encodes CASSSYSRGADTQYF. Complete variable domain (other parts from reference TRBV5-1 and TRBJ2-3): KAGVTQTPRYLIKTRGQQVTLSCSPISGHRSVSWYQQTPGQGLQFLFEYFSETQRNKGNFPGRFSGRQFSNSRSEMNVSTLELGDSALYLCASSSYSRGADTQYFGPGTRLTVL.

As to this clonotype: A read error may explain this, as a much larger clone is one base away. The V gene is TRBV3-1, the J gene TRBJ2-5; TRBD2 matches at 11 bases. Germline assignment: CDR1 LGHDT and CDR2 YNNKEL (reference sequence). V lost 1 base to trimming and J lost 11 bases; unmatched junction nucleotides: 9. The CDR3 consists of 15 residues. The CDR3 loop is CASSQVAGGLNEQYF. The CDR3 DNA follows: TGTGCCAGCAGCCAAGTAGCGGGAGGGCTCAATGAGCAGTACTTC.

On this clonotype itself: Since a much larger clone is just one base distant, this may be a read error. The conserved final phenylalanine or tryptophan is absent from the CDR3, which likely points to a read error. This chain uses TRBV29-1 with TRBJ2-1, with a weak D call TRBD2 (6 bases). This CDR3 contains 16 residues. The V and J ends lost 8 bases and 0 bases respectively, with 20 bases between them. Per germline, CDR1 SQVTM and CDR2 ANQGSEA. Written as DNA, the CDR3 is TGCAGCACCCTCGGGGGAGCAGCCGGCTCCTACAATGAGCAGTTCTAC. Amino acid sequence: CSTLGGAAGSYNEQFY.